Presented here are 9 T cell receptor beta chains from one specimen sequenced in a study of regulatory T cells in long-lasting Graves disease. HTBI primers from iRepertoire and Arm-PCR of CDR3 regions yielded the TCR beta libraries. MiXCR was run by TCRdb on the multiplex PCR reads, yielding one entry per CDR3 protein. The sample shows more than 650,000 distinct CDR3 sequences, around 30% of them seen only once. Time point: persistent/refractory GD, antithyroid drugs over 5 years with positive TRAb. PBMC RNA was the source of the TCR library. The material was peripheral blood mononuclear cells (PBMCs), obtained when the disease was refractory, from a patient treated with antithyroid drugs. These receptors came from a female donor with Graves disease.

Only a few counts were recorded for this clonotype. The gene calls are TRBV7-9 and TRBJ1-2, with a weak D call TRBD1 (6 bases). The CDR3 runs 14 residues. The V gene's germline CDR1 is SEHNR and CDR2 FQNEAQ (reference sequence). Trimming stripped 1 base from V and 8 bases from J, with 14 bases between. CDR3 sequence: CASSLEAGTSGYTF. The DNA of the CDR3 is TGTGCCAGCAGCTTAGAAGCCGGGACATCCGGCTACACCTTC.

As concerns this clonotype: Compared with germline, one end of the junction differs, possibly owing to a read error. The V gene is TRBV30, the J gene TRBJ2-7; 13 positions agree with TRBD2. The CDR3 has 11 residues. Looked up from germline, CDR1 is GTSNPN and CDR2 is SVGIG (reference sequence). CDR3 coding DNA: TGTGCCTGGAGTGGGACTAGCGGGAGTATTTTC. This encodes CAWSGTSGSIF.

The sample holds a few counts of this clonotype. The V and J genes are TRBV20-1 and TRBJ1-5; no reliable D call. Trimming cost V 7 bases and J 7 bases, with 14 bases left between them. The CDR3 has 12 amino acids. Germline V gene data show CDR1 as DFQATT and CDR2 as SNEGSKA (reference sequence). The CDR3 loop reads CSVRPGGQPQHF. The CDR3, as DNA: TGCAGTGTCAGACCGGGCGGGCAGCCCCAGCATTTT.

This clonotype appeared many times. The V call is TRBV12-3 or TRBV12-4, the J call TRBJ2-6; D unclear. The ends were cut back, 1 base at V and 2 bases at J, with 6 bases in the middle. There are 15 residues in the CDR3. CDR3 protein: CASSLGPTGANVLTF. The DNA of the CDR3 is TGTGCCAGCAGTTTAGGTCCAACTGGGGCCAACGTCCTGACTTTC.

This chain uses TRBV5-5 with TRBJ1-3; 7 bases line up with TRBD1. The germline V gene encodes CDR1 SGHKS and CDR2 YYEKEE (reference sequence). V shed 6 bases and J 4 bases; nucleotides not matched to a gene: 10. This CDR3 is built from 15 residues. The CDR3 loop is CASKTGFGDGNTIYF. The CDR3 DNA is TGTGCCAGCAAGACAGGGTTTGGTGACGGAAACACCATATATTTT.

The sample holds many counts of this clonotype. The genes are TRBV28 and TRBJ1-5; 7 positions match TRBD1. The germline gives CDR1 MDHEN, CDR2 SYDVKM. Unmatched junction bases numbered 8, after V lost 5 bases and J lost 4 bases. The CDR3 length is 15 residues. DNA of the CDR3: TGTGCCAGCAGTAGCCCGGACAGGAGGAATCAGCCCCAGCATTTT. As protein: CASSSPDRRNQPQHF. Filled out from reference TRBV28 and TRBJ1-5, the complete variable domain reads DVKVTQSSRYLVKRTGEKVFLECVQDMDHENMFWYRQDPGLGLRLIYFSYDVKMKEKGDIPEGYSVSREKKERFSLILESASTNQTSMYLCASSSPDRRNQPQHFGDGTRLSIL.

The chain links TRBV12-3 or TRBV12-4 to TRBJ2-6, with 10 bases lining up with TRBD1. Germline trimming cut 5 bases from V and 3 bases from J; bases unmatched to any gene: 4. The CDR3 loop spans 16 amino acids. The CDR3 region has the DNA TGTGCCAGCAGTGGACAGGGGGGATTTGGGGCCAACGTCCTGACTTTC. It codes for CASSGQGGFGANVLTF.

This clonotype has more than one count but fewer than ten. This chain joins TRBV30 and TRBJ1-2; D might be TRBD1 (5 bases). V lost 6 bases to trimming and J lost 7 bases, with 21 bases between them. The CDR3 runs 14 residues. Germline CDR1 GTSNPN, CDR2 SVGIG (reference sequence). DNA of the CDR3: TGTGCCTGCTCCCGCGTGAGGGGCAGAAGTGGCTACACCTTC. This encodes CACSRVRGRSGYTF.

V is TRBV19 and J is TRBJ1-5, with D tentatively TRBD1 (5 bases). Germline V gene data show CDR1 as LNHDA and CDR2 as SQIVND (reference sequence). The CDR3 covers 13 residues. V was trimmed by 5 bases and J by 3 bases, leaving 8 bases between them. The CDR3 DNA follows: TGTGCCAGTAGTGGGGCAATCAATCAGCCCCAGCATTTT. This codes for CASSGAINQPQHF.